The 30 T cell receptor beta chains in this list originate from one sample, sequenced in a study of T cells in women clearing cervical HPV infection. Clones were read by immunoSEQ multiplex PCR, and TCRdb kept only the in-frame ones, dropping some. The sample has approximately 37,000 clones. Sequencing used blood buffy coat. These receptors originate from a woman between 18 and 75 years old with a cervical HPV16 infection that either progressed to CIN3+ or cleared (not recorded which).

Concerning this clone: The read ends 3 residues before the CDR3 terminus; that terminus is restored from the germline J gene. This chain joins TRBV5-4 and TRBJ2-7; 16 nucleotides match TRBD2. V lost 3 bases and J lost 6; bases outside the gene matches: 3. Germline assignment: CDR1 SGHNT and CDR2 YYREEE (reference sequence). This CDR3 contains 15 residues. The CDR3 protein is CASSSGLAGGLEQYF. The sequenced CDR3 bases are TGTGCCAGCAGCTCGGGACTAGCGGGAGGGCTCGAG.

A remark on this clone: The CDR3 end is not reached by the read, which stops 3 residues before it; the germline J gene fills it in. V gene TRBV2 combines with J gene TRBJ1-2; D is unresolved. This CDR3 is built from 11 residues. Between the trimmed V and J ends, which lost 8 bases and 1 base, there was a span of 5 bases. Germline CDR1 reads SNHLY; CDR2 reads FYNNEI. The CDR3 DNA, read in part, is TGTGCCAGCCCCATTAACTATGGC. Encoded protein: CASPINYG. From start to end, the CDR3 is CASPINYGYTF.

On this clone itself: The CDR3 end is not reached by the read, which stops 3 residues before it; the germline J gene fills it in. This chain links TRBV7-2 with TRBJ2-7, with D uncertain. The CDR3 has 12 amino acids. Per the germline V gene, CDR1 is SGHTA and CDR2 is FQGNSA. V dropped 5 bases and J dropped 0 bases, with 5 bases sitting between them. Partial CDR3 DNA: TGTGCCAGCAGCCATAGCTCCTACGAG. Translation gives CASSHSSYE. The whole CDR3 protein reads CASSHSSYEQYF.

A word on this clone: Read coverage stops 3 residues before the CDR3 terminus; the germline J gene supplies the remainder. The chain joins TRBV5-1 to TRBJ2-1; possibly TRBD2 for D (5 bases). This CDR3 region has 15 residues. Trimming took off 0 bases at V and 1 base at J, with 8 bases between the two ends. Germline values: CDR1 SGHRS, CDR2 YFSETQ. The CDR3 loop reads CASSLESGSYNEQFF. The CDR3 DNA, read in part, is TGCGCCAGCAGCTTGGAGAGCGGATCCTACAATGAG.

This CDR3 is CASSPDSPDEKLFF. Incomplete CDR3 DNA: TGTGCCAGCAGCCCAGACAGCCCAGATGAAAAA. The V gene is TRBV11-2, the J gene TRBJ1-4; D is possibly TRBD1 (5 bases). With the read ending 3 residues before the CDR3 end, the germline J gene is used to fill in that end. V gave up 5 bases and J gave up 6 bases, with 13 bases separating them. Per the germline V gene, CDR1 is SGHAT and CDR2 is FQNNGV. The CDR3 has 14 amino acids.

Note on this clone: The CDR3 end falls 3 residues outside the read, so it is completed with the germline J gene. The chain couples TRBV14 to TRBJ2-3; possibly TRBD1 for D (6 bases). Between the trimmed V and J ends, which lost 1 base and 2 bases, there was a span of 22 bases. Looked up from germline, CDR1 is SGHDN and CDR2 is FVKESK. The CDR3 is made up of 19 amino acids. The CDR3 DNA, read in part, is TGTGCCAGCAGCCAAGTACCGTTGGCAGGGGCTGTCTACACAGATACG. Amino acid sequence: CASSQVPLAGAVYTDT. Given in full, the CDR3 is CASSQVPLAGAVYTDTQYF.

With respect to this clone: The read terminates 3 residues before the CDR3 end, so the remaining end is supplied by the germline J gene. The genes are TRBV2 and TRBJ2-7; TRBD1 aligns across 8 bases. Germline CDR1 is SNHLY and CDR2 is FYNNEI. The CDR3 has 13 residues. Losses at the gene ends were 6 bases for V and 6 bases for J; bases not matched to a gene: 7. CDR3: CASRRTGRFEQYF. The DNA read from the CDR3 is TGTGCCAGCAGGCGGACAGGGCGGTTCGAG. Together with reference TRBV2 and TRBJ2-7, the CDR3 gives the full variable domain: EPEVTQTPSHQVTQMGQEVILRCVPISNHLYFYWYRQILGQKVEFLVSFYNNEISEKSEIFDDQFSVERPDGSNFTLKIRSTKLEDSAMYFCASRRTGRFEQYFGPGTRLTVT.

Concerning this clone: The CDR3 extends 3 residues past the end of the read, so its final part is completed from the germline J gene. The same CDR3 is also encoded by other DNA sequences in this sample. This rearrangement joins TRBV12-3 or TRBV12-4 to TRBJ2-1; the match to TRBD2 covers 8 bases. CDR3 size: 15 residues. The V segment lost 5 bases and the J segment 1 base; nucleotides outside the gene matches: 4. The DNA read from the CDR3 is TGTGCCAGCAGTCTTACTAGCGGTTCCTACAATGAG. This sequence encodes CASSLTSGSYNE. In full, the CDR3 is CASSLTSGSYNEQFF.

In regard to this clone: Read sequence stops 3 residues before the CDR3 end, and the germline J gene provides the missing end. V is TRBV7-6 and J is TRBJ1-2; D perhaps matches TRBD1 (6 bases). Germline CDR1 reads SGHVS; CDR2 reads FNYEAQ. CDR3 length equals 13 residues. CDR3 amino acids: CASSLVGGGDYTF. The sequenced part of the CDR3 DNA is TGTGCCAGCAGCTTAGTCGGGGGGGGCGAC.

Details on this clone: The read stops 3 residues short of the end of the CDR3; the missing end is completed from the germline J gene. This sequence joins TRBV6-1 and TRBJ2-3, with TRBD1 matching over 7 bases. The CDR3 contains 16 residues. Trimming removed 2 bases from V and 0 bases from J; junction bases left unmatched: 5. Germline V gene data show CDR1 as MNHNS and CDR2 as SASEGT. The CDR3 sequence: CASSERSTGSTDTQYF. Partial CDR3 DNA: TGTGCCAGCAGTGAACGGTCGACAGGGAGCACAGATACG.

In regard to this clone: The CDR3 is cut off 3 residues early in the read; its end comes from the germline J gene. The gene calls are TRBV6-2 or TRBV6-3 and TRBJ2-2, with D possibly being TRBD1 (5 bases). The ends were cut back, 7 bases at V and 1 base at J, with 16 bases in the middle. The CDR3 is made up of 16 amino acids. Germline CDR1 MNHEY, CDR2 SVGEGT. The sequenced part of the CDR3 DNA is TGTGCCAGCAATCAGCAGGGCCTAATGAACACCGGGGAG. This gives the protein CASNQQGLMNTGE. The full-length CDR3 reads as CASNQQGLMNTGELFF.

Concerning this clone: Read coverage stops 3 residues before the CDR3 terminus; the germline J gene supplies the remainder. This chain joins TRBV28 and TRBJ2-5; maybe TRBD2 (5 bases). The CDR3 sequence is 14 residues long. The ends were cut back, 4 bases at V and 4 bases at J, with 13 bases in the middle. Germline V gene sequence: CDR1 MDHEN, CDR2 SYDVKM. CDR3 bases read: TGTGCCAGCAGTTCTCCCCTTGAGGGAGAGACC. It yields the protein CASSSPLEGET. The full CDR3 protein reads CASSSPLEGETQYF.

As to this clone: Read coverage stops 3 residues before the CDR3 terminus; the germline J gene supplies the remainder. The chain joins TRBV10-3 to TRBJ2-2; possible D gene TRBD2, 5 bases. CDR1 and CDR2 from the germline V gene are ENHRY and SYGVKD. CDR3 length: 16 amino acids. Trimming took off 0 bases at V and 5 bases at J, with 13 bases between the two ends. CDR3 bases read: TGTGCCATCAGTGAGTCGGTAGCGCGAATTACCGGGGAG. Protein: CAISESVARITGE. The complete CDR3 protein is CAISESVARITGELFF.

A word on this clone: The CDR3 end lies 3 residues beyond the end of the read and is filled in from the germline J gene. The chain has TRBV20-1 and TRBJ1-4, with D possibly TRBD1 on 6 matching bases. V was trimmed by 7 bases and J by 5 bases, leaving 8 bases between them. Germline assignment: CDR1 DFQATT and CDR2 SNEGSKA (reference sequence). The CDR3 contains 11 residues. The CDR3 sequence: CSVQGNEKLFF. The DNA read from the CDR3 is TGCAGTGTCCAGGGGAATGAAAAA.

Turning to this clone: Read data end 3 residues before the CDR3 end; the end is taken from the germline J gene. The rearrangement joins TRBV6-2 or TRBV6-3 to TRBJ2-3; D unclear. The CDR3 is 10 residues long. Trimming removed 10 bases from V and 6 bases from J, with 8 bases in between. Germline loops: CDR1 MNHEY, CDR2 SVGEGT. CDR3 DNA (partial): TGTGCCACCTTAGGGGATACG. Translated, it gives CATLGDT. The entire CDR3 protein is CATLGDTQYF.

Note on this clone: The read ends 3 residues before the CDR3 terminus; that terminus is restored from the germline J gene. The chain joins TRBV28 to TRBJ1-3; 8 bases map to TRBD1. Looked up from germline, CDR1 is MDHEN and CDR2 is SYDVKM. V was clipped by 6 bases and J by 2 bases; unmatched bases: 9. CDR3 length equals 16 residues. CDR3 bases read: TGTGCCAGCAGCTCCACAGGGGGGGGAGCTGGAAACACC. The encoded protein is CASSSTGGGAGNT. The entire CDR3 protein is CASSSTGGGAGNTIYF.

To note about this clone: The read gets to within 3 residues of the CDR3 end, and the germline J gene fills in the rest. The rearrangement uses TRBV2 and TRBJ2-3, with 7 bases identical to TRBD2. Germline trimming cut 8 bases from V and 2 bases from J; bases unmatched to any gene: 4. There are 13 residues in the CDR3. Germline V gives CDR1 SNHLY, CDR2 FYNNEI. CDR3 bases read: TGTGCCAGCGGGACTACCTTCACAGATACG. It translates to CASGTTFTDT. The full CDR3 reads CASGTTFTDTQYF.

About this clone itself: The read ends 3 residues before the CDR3 terminus; that terminus is restored from the germline J gene. This chain joins TRBV6-1 and TRBJ1-4; TRBD1 is a possible D gene (5 bases). CDR1 and CDR2 from the germline V gene are MNHNS and SASEGT. This CDR3 has 13 amino acids. This chain's CDR3 is CASSVQGYSPLFF. The sequenced part of the CDR3 DNA is TGTGCCAGCAGTGTCCAGGGATATTCACCA.

In regard to this clone: The CDR3 end lies 3 residues beyond the end of the read and is filled in from the germline J gene. This chain links TRBV19 with TRBJ1-1; D remains ambiguous. The length of the CDR3 is 14 residues. In germline, CDR1 is LNHDA, CDR2 SQIVND (reference sequence). CDR3: CASSTGVFTGEAFF. CDR3 DNA, as far as it was read: TGTGCCAGTAGTACTGGGGTCTTTACGGGGGAA.

Note on this clone: The read falls 3 residues short of the CDR3 end, and the missing part is taken from the germline J gene. The V gene is TRBV13, the J gene TRBJ1-1, with D possibly matching TRBD1 (6 bases). The CDR3 loop spans 16 amino acids. With 4 bases removed from V and 1 base from J, the gap between germline ends came to 16 bases. Germline V lookup: CDR1 PRHDT, CDR2 FYEKMQ (reference sequence). Partial CDR3 DNA: TGTGCCAGCAGCTCGTTAATACAGGGCCCGAACACTGAA. This sequence encodes CASSSLIQGPNTE. The complete CDR3 sequence is CASSSLIQGPNTEAFF.

Comments on this clone: Read coverage stops 3 residues before the CDR3 terminus; the germline J gene supplies the remainder. The V call is TRBV11-2, the J call TRBJ2-7; 10 bases are a match to TRBD1. The germline V gene encodes CDR1 SGHAT and CDR2 FQNNGV. This CDR3 has 13 amino acids. The V and J ends lost 6 bases and 6 bases, in that order; junction bases with no gene match: 5. The CDR3 sequence: CASRRTGGLEQYF. The sequenced CDR3 bases are TGTGCCAGCAGACGGACAGGGGGACTCGAG.

Turning to this clone: The CDR3 end lies 3 residues beyond the end of the read and is filled in from the germline J gene. The chain combines TRBV19 with TRBJ2-3; the D gene is possibly TRBD2 (5 bases). CDR1 and CDR2 (germline): LNHDA, SQIVND (reference sequence). The CDR3 sequence is 16 residues long. Trimming cost V 3 bases and J 2 bases, with 15 bases left between them. The sequenced part of the CDR3 DNA is TGTGCCAGTAGTATCAGCGGATTCTCCTCCACAGATACG. As protein: CASSISGFSSTDT. The whole CDR3 protein is CASSISGFSSTDTQYF. Based on the CDR3 plus reference TRBV19 and TRBJ2-3, the full variable domain is DGGITQSPKYLFRKEGQNVTLSCEQNLNHDAMYWYRQDPGQGLRLIYYSQIVNDFQKGDIAEGYSVSREKKESFPLTVTSAQKNPTAFYLCASSISGFSSTDTQYFGPGTRLTVL.

Of note for this clone: The read halts 3 residues ahead of the CDR3 end, with the missing end drawn from the germline J gene. The chain carries TRBV29-1 and TRBJ2-4; 7 bases line up with TRBD1. Losses at the gene ends were 5 bases for V and 9 bases for J; bases not matched to a gene: 10. CDR1 is SQVTM, CDR2 ANQGSEA, per germline. CDR3 length: 13 amino acids. The CDR3 loop reads CSVINRGQGIQYF. The CDR3 bases that were read are TGCAGCGTTATAAACAGGGGCCAAGGCATT. The complete variable domain, with remaining parts taken from reference TRBV29-1 and TRBJ2-4, reads SAVISQKPSRDICQRGTSLTIQCQVDSQVTMMFWYRQQPGQSLTLIATANQGSEATYESGFVIDKFPISRPNLTFSTLTVSNMSPEDSSIYLCSVINRGQGIQYFGAGTRLSVL.

Notes on this clone: From the germline J gene comes the end of the CDR3, since the read stops 3 residues before it. The V call is TRBV18, the J call TRBJ1-1; D remains ambiguous. CDR3 size: 15 residues. The germline V gene encodes CDR1 KGHSH and CDR2 LQKENI. V was pared by 1 base and J by 6 bases, with 15 bases between. The CDR3 bases that were read are TGTGCCAGCTCACCACAGGGTGTCAACGGGGCTGAA. Translation gives CASSPQGVNGAE. The CDR3 in its entirety is CASSPQGVNGAEAFF.

A remark on this clone: The CDR3 goes on 3 residues after the read ends, and that part is filled in from the germline J gene. The chain links TRBV7-6 to TRBJ2-7; D perhaps matches TRBD1 (5 bases). The CDR3 sequence is 15 residues long. Germline assignment: CDR1 SGHVS and CDR2 FNYEAQ. Deletions cut 3 bases from V and 0 bases from J, with 12 bases between. CDR3 in amino acids: CASSFAQGSSYEQYF. Partial CDR3 DNA: TGTGCCAGCAGCTTTGCGCAGGGTTCCTCCTACGAG.

As to this clone: The read falls 3 residues short of the CDR3 end, and the missing part is taken from the germline J gene. The gene calls are TRBV5-6 and TRBJ2-7; TRBD2 matches 12 bases. The CDR3 is 15 amino acids. Per germline, CDR1 SGHDT and CDR2 YYEEEE. Losses at the gene ends were 3 bases for V and 2 bases for J; bases not matched to a gene: 3. The part of the CDR3 DNA that was read is TGTGCCAGCAGCTCGCTAGCGGGAGGGCCCTACGAG. It yields the protein CASSSLAGGPYE. The complete CDR3 protein is CASSSLAGGPYEQYF. The full variable domain, with the rest looked up from reference TRBV5-6 and TRBJ2-7, is DAGVTQSPTHLIKTRGQQVTLRCSPKSGHDTVSWYQQALGQGPQFIFQYYEEEERQRGNFPDRFSGHQFPNYSSELNVNALLLGDSALYLCASSSLAGGPYEQYFGPGTRLTVT.

Turning to this clone: The DNA ends 3 residues before the CDR3 does, and the rest of the CDR3 is filled in from the germline J gene. The chain uses TRBV30 and TRBJ2-7; 9 bases are shared with TRBD2. J was trimmed by 3 bases and V by 8 bases; bases with no gene match: 20. The germline V gene encodes CDR1 GTSNPN and CDR2 SVGIG (reference sequence). This CDR3 spans 17 amino acids. CDR3 bases read: TGTGCCCGGGTCCCTAGCGGGAAATTTCCAAGCTTCTACGAG. It specifies CARVPSGKFPSFYE. The whole CDR3 sequence reads CARVPSGKFPSFYEQYF.

Points on this clone: The CDR3 end lies 3 residues beyond the end of the read and is filled in from the germline J gene. The chain couples TRBV6-2 or TRBV6-3 to TRBJ1-1, with D possibly matching TRBD1 (5 bases). CDR1 and CDR2 (germline): MNHEY, SVGEGT. This CDR3 is built from 14 residues. The V end lost 0 bases, the J end lost 4 bases, and 9 bases lay between the germline ends. The sequenced part of the CDR3 DNA is TGTGCCAGCAGTTACTCTTCCAGGGTCACTGAA. It encodes CASSYSSRVTE. The whole CDR3 sequence reads CASSYSSRVTEAFF.

Notes on this clone: The read falls 3 residues short of the CDR3 end, and the missing part is taken from the germline J gene. The J gene is TRBJ2-7, the V gene TRBV19, with TRBD2 matching 8 bases. CDR1 is LNHDA and CDR2 is SQIVND in the germline V gene (reference sequence). The CDR3 extends over 14 amino acids. J was trimmed by 2 bases and V by 5 bases; bases with no gene match: 5. The DNA read from the CDR3 is TGTGCCAGTAGTCCTGTAGCGGGAACCTACGAG. Translating it yields CASSPVAGTYE. The full CDR3 protein reads CASSPVAGTYEQYF. Using reference TRBV19 and TRBJ2-7 for the parts outside the CDR3, the full variable domain is DGGITQSPKYLFRKEGQNVTLSCEQNLNHDAMYWYRQDPGQGLRLIYYSQIVNDFQKGDIAEGYSVSREKKESFPLTVTSAQKNPTAFYLCASSPVAGTYEQYFGPGTRLTVT.

On this clone itself: Read coverage stops 3 residues before the CDR3 terminus; the germline J gene supplies the remainder. The V gene is TRBV28, the J gene TRBJ2-7, with 7 bases fitting TRBD1. This CDR3 region has 15 residues. Per germline, CDR1 MDHEN and CDR2 SYDVKM. V was pared by 3 bases and J by 1 base, with 6 bases of the junction left unmatched. CDR3 region: CASSFLDRISYEQYF. Incomplete CDR3 DNA: TGTGCCAGCAGTTTCTTGGACAGGATTTCCTACGAG. Combining the CDR3 with reference TRBV28 and TRBJ2-7 gives the whole variable domain DVKVTQSSRYLVKRTGEKVFLECVQDMDHENMFWYRQDPGLGLRLIYFSYDVKMKEKGDIPEGYSVSREKKERFSLILESASTNQTSMYLCASSFLDRISYEQYFGPGTRLTVT.